These 32 T cell receptor beta chains were sequenced from one sample in a study of cytomegalovirus exposure and HLA in healthy donors. The PCR used 60 Vbeta and 13 Jbeta primers. The assay was immunoSEQ multiplex PCR, and TCRdb's table has in-frame clones only and misses some. The repertoire holds 72,000 or so clones, with 78% as singletons. Material: PBMCs. These TCRs come from a man in his late teens or twenties in good health and CMV-seropositive.

The chain employs TRBV4-1 and TRBJ1-5; D might be TRBD1 (5 bases). The CDR3 consists of 15 residues. The ends were cut back, 0 bases at V and 4 bases at J, with 10 bases in the middle. Germline CDR1 and CDR2: MGHRA and YSYEKL. CDR3 nucleotide sequence: TGCGCCAGCAGCCAAGATAGACAGCCAAATCAGCCCCAGCATTTT. This encodes CASSQDRQPNQPQHF.

The chain uses TRBV6-1 and TRBJ1-1, with TRBD1 matching 7 bases. Germline CDR1 MNHNS, CDR2 SASEGT. V was pared by 8 bases and J by 2 bases, with 5 bases of the junction left unmatched. This CDR3 is 13 amino acids long. The CDR3 protein is CASGDSFNTEAFF. The DNA for the CDR3 is TGTGCCAGCGGGGACAGTTTCAACACTGAAGCTTTCTTT.

This clone was recorded a few times. The chain carries TRBV4-1 and TRBJ1-5; TRBD1 aligns across 8 bases. Germline assignment: CDR1 MGHRA and CDR2 YSYEKL. There are 17 residues in the CDR3. Losses at the gene ends were 1 base for V and 5 bases for J; bases not matched to a gene: 10. CDR3 protein: CASSQGRARGHDQPQHF. The CDR3 DNA is TGCGCCAGCAGCCAAGGCCGGGCCAGGGGGCATGATCAGCCCCAGCATTTT.

This clone was recorded many times. The gene calls are TRBV7-9 and TRBJ2-1, with 12 bases matching TRBD2. Trimming took 4 bases from V and 6 from J; bases not matched to a gene: 7. CDR1 is SEHNR, CDR2 FQNEAQ, per germline (reference sequence). This CDR3 is 16 amino acids long. CDR3 protein: CASSSPTSGRSNEQFF. CDR3 coding DNA: TGTGCCAGCAGCTCGCCGACTAGCGGGAGATCCAATGAGCAGTTCTTC.

The rearrangement links TRBV4-1 to TRBJ2-6; D is perhaps TRBD1 (6 bases). CDR3 length equals 16 residues. Deletions cut 4 bases from V and 2 bases from J, with 12 bases between. The germline V gene has CDR1 MGHRA and CDR2 YSYEKL. For the CDR3, the DNA is TGCGCCAGCAGCCCAGGGCAGGGGCCTGGGGCCAACGTCCTGACTTTC. Translated, it gives CASSPGQGPGANVLTF.

This clone turned up a few times. The chain has TRBV5-1 and TRBJ2-7; tentative D call: TRBD2 (6 bases). Trimming removed 0 bases at V and 3 bases at J, with 10 bases between. CDR1 SGHRS and CDR2 YFSETQ come from the germline V gene. This CDR3 comprises 14 residues. The CDR3 loop reads CASSLGRGYYEQYF. CDR3 nucleotides: TGCGCCAGCAGCTTGGGGCGGGGATACTACGAGCAGTACTTC.

This chain connects TRBV7-2 to TRBJ2-7; D is perhaps TRBD2 (7 bases). V lost 5 bases and J lost 4, with 21 bases in between. Germline V gives CDR1 SGHTA, CDR2 FQGNSA. The CDR3 loop spans 16 amino acids. In nucleotides, the CDR3 is TGTGCCAGCAGCCTAACAGGGCTAGCGGTGGGTTACGAGCAGTACTTC. Amino acids: CASSLTGLAVGYEQYF.

This chain links TRBV7-2 with TRBJ1-1; a weak D match, TRBD1 (6 bases). Trimming took off 5 bases at V and 6 bases at J, with 28 bases between the two ends. The germline gives CDR1 SGHTA, CDR2 FQGNSA. The CDR3 runs 18 residues. The CDR3, as DNA: TGTGCCAGCAGCCTAGGGGGGGTCGGCTGGTCCCCGAGGTCTGAAGCTTTCTTT. Protein product: CASSLGGVGWSPRSEAFF.

In DNA form, the CDR3 reads TGTGCCAGCTCCCAGGGGGCCGACACTGAAGCTTTCTTT. It translates to CASSQGADTEAFF. The chain links TRBV18 to TRBJ1-1; 8 positions agree with TRBD1. Trimming cost V 6 bases and J 3 bases; bases outside gene matches: 3. Germline values: CDR1 KGHSH, CDR2 LQKENI. The CDR3 loop spans 13 amino acids.

The genes are TRBV6-5 and TRBJ2-7; no firm D call. The CDR3 sequence is 15 residues long. V was clipped by 0 bases and J by 2 bases, with 11 bases between them. Germline CDR1 reads MNHEY; CDR2 reads SVGAGI. The DNA for the CDR3 is TGTGCCAGCAGTTACTCGACGGGTTCTACCTACGAGCAGTACTTC. Its protein is CASSYSTGSTYEQYF.

V usage is TRBV4-2 and J usage is TRBJ2-5, with D perhaps matching TRBD2 (6 bases). Trimming pared 0 bases from V and 2 bases from J, leaving 10 bases between. The CDR3 spans 15 residues. Looked up from germline, CDR1 is LGHNA and CDR2 is YNFKEQ. The CDR3 nucleotides are TGTGCCAGCAGCCAAGAAGGTCTAGCGCAAGAGACCCAGTACTTC. It translates to CASSQEGLAQETQYF.

This clone showed up just a few times. The V gene is TRBV2, the J gene TRBJ1-1; 12 bases fit TRBD1. The V segment lost 6 bases and the J segment 4 bases; nucleotides outside the gene matches: 9. The germline CDR1 and CDR2 sequences are SNHLY and FYNNEI. The CDR3 runs 16 residues. CDR3 bases: TGTGCCAGCAGGAAGGGACAGGGGGCGCGAACCACTGAAGCTTTCTTT. This gives the protein CASRKGQGARTTEAFF.

The table lists this clone with a few counts. The V and J genes are TRBV5-1 and TRBJ1-2; TRBD1 might be the D (6 bases). With 2 bases removed from V and 8 bases from J, the gap between germline ends came to 10 bases. The CDR3 extends over 12 amino acids. Per the germline V gene, CDR1 is SGHRS and CDR2 is YFSETQ. The CDR3 here is CASSLGGQGYTF. The CDR3 nucleotides are TGCGCCAGCAGCTTAGGAGGACAGGGCTACACCTTC.

In this sample, this clone turned up a few times. V gene TRBV6-6 combines with J gene TRBJ1-4; no definite D call. The V gene's germline CDR1 is MNHNY and CDR2 SVGAGI (reference sequence). This CDR3 has 11 residues. The V and J ends lost 10 bases and 7 bases respectively, with 10 bases between them. Here the CDR3 reads CATWGGEKLFF. The CDR3 DNA sequence: TGTGCCACCTGGGGAGGTGAAAAACTGTTTTTT.

The rearrangement joins TRBV7-2 to TRBJ2-5; 7 positions agree with TRBD1. CDR1 and CDR2 (germline): SGHTA, FQGNSA. J gave up 2 bases and V 2 bases, and 5 bases lay outside the gene matches. CDR3 length: 15 residues. The CDR3 DNA is TGTGCCAGCAGCTTAATGACCAGGGGGCAAGAGACCCAGTACTTC. Translation: CASSLMTRGQETQYF. Looking up the rest from reference TRBV7-2 and TRBJ2-5 gives the full variable domain: GAGVSQSPSNKVTEKGKDVELRCDPISGHTALYWYRQSLGQGLEFLIYFQGNSAPDKSGLPSDRFSAERTGGSVSTLTIQRTQQEDSAVYLCASSLMTRGQETQYFGPGTRLLVL.

The chain links TRBV28 to TRBJ2-3; the D gene is possibly TRBD2 (6 bases). The CDR3 runs 14 residues. V was cut by 5 bases and J by 2 bases, with 11 bases left in between. Germline loops: CDR1 MDHEN, CDR2 SYDVKM. The CDR3 reads CASSTRGTTDTQYF. The CDR3, as DNA: TGTGCCAGCAGTACCCGGGGGACCACAGATACGCAGTATTTT.

The CDR3 coding sequence is TGCAGCGCCCCTGAGACAGGCAGATATGGCTACACCTTC. Protein product: CSAPETGRYGYTF. The chain combines TRBV29-1 with TRBJ1-2; D may be TRBD1 (6 bases). Germline lookup yields CDR1 SQVTM and CDR2 ANQGSEA. CDR3 length: 13 residues. V lost 7 bases, J lost 5 bases, and 17 bases lay in between.

V is TRBV4-2 and J is TRBJ1-1; perhaps TRBD1 as D (5 bases). The germline gives CDR1 LGHNA, CDR2 YNFKEQ. V lost 1 base and J lost 0, with 9 bases in between. This CDR3 has 15 residues. The CDR3 is CASSQGQRLNTEAFF. CDR3 sequence (DNA): TGTGCCAGCAGCCAAGGACAGCGTCTGAACACTGAAGCTTTCTTT.

The chain is built from TRBV6-5 and TRBJ2-1, with D maybe TRBD2 (5 bases). The CDR3 has 15 amino acids. The germline CDR1 and CDR2 sequences are MNHEY and SVGAGI. The V and J ends lost 5 bases and 6 bases respectively, with 17 bases between them. This chain's CDR3 is CASSARVSGGNEQFF. The CDR3 DNA is TGTGCCAGCAGTGCGCGGGTCTCCGGCGGCAATGAGCAGTTCTTC.

This clone was recorded a few times. This chain connects TRBV10-2 to TRBJ1-1; a possible D gene is TRBD1 (5 bases). The germline V and J ends were trimmed by 6 bases and 4 bases, with 12 bases remaining between them. The CDR3 totals 13 residues. Per the germline V gene, CDR1 is WSHSY and CDR2 is SAAADI. This CDR3 is CASRLQGVTEAFF. The CDR3 region has the DNA TGCGCCAGCAGACTCCAGGGCGTCACTGAAGCTTTCTTT.

The chain joins TRBV5-1 to TRBJ1-1; D perhaps matches TRBD1 (5 bases). Germline V CDR1 and CDR2: SGHRS, YFSETQ. Trimming removed 5 bases at V and 1 base at J, with 12 bases between. The CDR3 length is 14 residues. CDR3 sequence (DNA): TGCGCCAGCAGTTCCGGCAGGGCGAACACTGAAGCTTTCTTT. This translates into CASSSGRANTEAFF.

The chain joins TRBV5-4 to TRBJ2-6; 7 bases agree with TRBD1. Germline CDR1 reads SGHNT; CDR2 reads YYREEE (reference sequence). With 5 bases clipped from V and 2 bases from J, the junction kept 10 bases outside the gene matches. This CDR3 contains 17 residues. In DNA, the CDR3 is TGTGCCAGCAGTTTAAAAAGACAGGGCGCTGGGGCCAACGTCCTGACTTTC. This translates into CASSLKRQGAGANVLTF.

This clone was detected only a few times. Here the CDR3 reads CASSLKQGTDTQYF. The DNA for the CDR3 is TGTGCCAGCAGCTTAAAACAGGGCACAGATACGCAGTATTTT. This chain uses TRBV7-9 with TRBJ2-3, with a possible D match to TRBD1 (5 bases). This CDR3 has 14 amino acids. Trimming took off 2 bases at V and 1 base at J, with 7 bases between the two ends. Germline loops: CDR1 SEHNR, CDR2 FQNEAQ (reference sequence).

DNA of the CDR3: TGTGCCAGCAGCCAGGAGGGGTCGAGCAATCAGCCCCAGCATTTT. Residues: CASSQEGSSNQPQHF. V usage is TRBV4-2 and J usage is TRBJ1-5; a weak D match, TRBD1 (5 bases). Germline V gives CDR1 LGHNA, CDR2 YNFKEQ. The CDR3 sequence is 15 residues long. Trimming removed 3 bases at V and 1 base at J, with 10 bases between.

The V and J genes are TRBV30 and TRBJ2-1; D is perhaps TRBD1 (5 bases). CDR1 and CDR2 (germline): GTSNPN, SVGIG (reference sequence). CDR3 length: 15 amino acids. Trimming cost V 2 bases and J 2 bases, with 13 bases left between them. CDR3 nucleotide sequence: TGTGCCTGGAGTCTCCAGGGTCGCGCCTACAATGAGCAGTTCTTC. Translated: CAWSLQGRAYNEQFF.

V usage is TRBV11-2 and J usage is TRBJ2-7; 11 bases map to TRBD1. The germline V gene has CDR1 SGHAT and CDR2 FQNNGV. V was clipped by 4 bases and J by 2 bases; unmatched bases: 4. CDR3 length: 15 residues. The CDR3 protein is CASSYGQGAAYEQYF. The CDR3 DNA reads as TGTGCCAGCAGCTATGGACAGGGGGCGGCCTACGAGCAGTACTTC.

This clone came up once. This sequence joins TRBV18 and TRBJ2-1; no firm D call. V was cut by 4 bases and J by 7 bases, with 5 bases left in between. This CDR3 has 11 residues. CDR1 and CDR2 from the germline V gene are KGHSH and LQKENI. The CDR3 bases are TGTGCCAGCTCACTGAGGAATGAGCAGTTCTTC. This gives the protein CASSLRNEQFF.

The rearrangement joins TRBV7-9 to TRBJ2-1, with 8 positions matching TRBD1. CDR1 SEHNR and CDR2 FQNEAQ come from the germline V gene (reference sequence). V was clipped by 5 bases and J by 7 bases; unmatched bases: 7. The CDR3 totals 14 residues. CDR3: CASSQETGANEQFF. For the CDR3, the DNA is TGTGCCAGCAGCCAGGAGACAGGGGCGAATGAGCAGTTCTTC.

The V call is TRBV30, the J call TRBJ2-3, with D uncertain. The CDR3 has 14 amino acids. V lost 4 bases and J 0 bases, leaving 11 bases between the germline ends. Germline V gene lookup returns CDR1 GTSNPN and CDR2 SVGIG (reference sequence). CDR3 in amino acids: CAWKKRSSTDTQYF. CDR3 nucleotides: TGTGCCTGGAAGAAGAGATCTAGCACAGATACGCAGTATTTT.

CDR3 sequence: CASRKLAGNTGELFF. The CDR3 coding sequence is TGTGCCAGCAGAAAACTAGCGGGGAACACCGGGGAGCTGTTTTTT. The chain carries TRBV2 and TRBJ2-2; TRBD2 aligns across 9 bases. The CDR3 is made up of 15 amino acids. Germline loops: CDR1 SNHLY, CDR2 FYNNEI. The junction had 3 bases not matched to a gene; V was cut back by 6 bases and J by 1 base.

In DNA, the CDR3 is TGTGCCAGCTCACCTGAGAGCTCCTATAATTCACCCCTCCACTTT. This gives the protein CASSPESSYNSPLHF. The V and J genes are TRBV18 and TRBJ1-6; D call uncertain. The CDR3 spans 15 residues. The V gene's germline CDR1 is KGHSH and CDR2 LQKENI. Between the trimmed V and J ends, which lost 3 bases and 0 bases, there was a span of 6 bases.

This chain connects TRBV5-1 to TRBJ1-6; the match to TRBD1 covers 8 bases. The CDR3 is made up of 15 amino acids. Looked up from germline, CDR1 is SGHRS and CDR2 is YFSETQ. V lost 6 bases to trimming and J lost 11 bases; unmatched junction nucleotides: 13. The CDR3 nucleotides are TGCGCCAGCACCTCGGGAACCAGGGGGCAGGCACCCCTCCACTTT. Its translation: CASTSGTRGQAPLHF.